This is a list of T cell receptor beta chains from one sample in a study of blood T cell repertoires in COVID-19. The assay was immunoSEQ multiplex PCR, and TCRdb's table has in-frame clones only and misses some. The table lists some 350,000 clones, 80% to 90% of them singletons. Sequencing was carried out using PBMCs or T cells enriched from blood (not recorded which). These receptors all come from a young man who had recovered from COVID-19. Each CDR3 is given with its conserved first and last residue. The D gene is left open where the match is weak. For some rows the clone size is stated as once, few or many, or as a class when expanded; others skip it.

V gene: TRBV10-1; D gene: TRBD2; CDR3 length: 20; clone size: NA; J gene: TRBJ2-1; CDR3 protein: CASSDSLAGGIRSSYNEQFF; CDR3 DNA: TGCGCCAGCAGTGATTCCCTAGCGGGGGGGATAAGGAGCTCCTACAATGAGCAGTTCTTC
V gene: TRBV28; D gene: TRBD1; CDR3 length: 16; clone size: NA; J gene: TRBJ1-5; CDR3 protein: CASSAWTGAGNQPQHF; CDR3 DNA: TGTGCCAGCAGTGCCTGGACAGGCGCAGGCAATCAGCCCCAGCATTTT
V gene: TRBV24-1; D gene: TRBD1; CDR3 length: 14; clone size: NA; J gene: TRBJ2-1; CDR3 protein: CATGGDRVWDEQFF; CDR3 DNA: TGTGCCACCGGAGGGGACAGGGTTTGGGATGAGCAGTTCTTC
V gene: TRBV7-8; D gene: TRBD2; CDR3 length: 14; clone size: NA; J gene: TRBJ2-7; CDR3 protein: CASSVAGGPYEQYF; CDR3 DNA: TGTGCCAGCAGCGTGGCGGGGGGGCCCTACGAGCAGTACTTC
V gene: TRBV28; D gene: NA; CDR3 length: 15; clone size: NA; J gene: TRBJ1-2; CDR3 protein: CASSFRQDADYGYTF; CDR3 DNA: TGTGCCAGCAGTTTCCGACAGGACGCCGACTATGGCTACACCTTC
V gene: TRBV7-9; D gene: NA; CDR3 length: 15; clone size: NA; J gene: TRBJ1-3; CDR3 protein: CASSPQQGTGNTIYF; CDR3 DNA: TGTGCCAGCAGCCCGCAACAGGGAACCGGAAACACCATATATTTT
V gene: TRBV5-6; D gene: TRBD2; CDR3 length: 16; clone size: NA; J gene: TRBJ2-1; CDR3 protein: CASSLRAGGYYNEQFF; CDR3 DNA: TGTGCCAGCAGCTTGCGAGCGGGGGGGTACTACAATGAGCAGTTCTTC
V gene: TRBV12-3/TRBV12-4; D gene: NA; CDR3 length: 13; clone size: NA; J gene: TRBJ2-2; CDR3 protein: CASSLRLAGELFF; CDR3 DNA: TGTGCCAGCAGTTTGCGCCTTGCCGGGGAGCTGTTTTTT
V gene: TRBV10-1; D gene: TRBD1; CDR3 length: 14; clone size: NA; J gene: TRBJ1-1; CDR3 protein: CASSEFAIQGEAFF; CDR3 DNA: TGCGCCAGCAGTGAATTCGCGATACAGGGGGAAGCTTTCTTT
V gene: TRBV7-9; D gene: TRBD1; CDR3 length: 15; clone size: NA; J gene: TRBJ1-2; CDR3 protein: CASSSRTGPNYGYTF; CDR3 DNA: TGTGCCAGCAGCTCCCGGACAGGACCTAACTATGGCTACACCTTC
V gene: TRBV30; D gene: TRBD2; CDR3 length: 16; clone size: NA; J gene: TRBJ2-5; CDR3 protein: CAWSSLSGGWRETQYF; CDR3 DNA: TGTGCCTGGAGTTCCCTCAGCGGGGGCTGGAGAGAGACCCAGTACTTC
V gene: TRBV19; D gene: NA; CDR3 length: 15; clone size: NA; J gene: TRBJ1-2; CDR3 protein: CASSIFGTPNYGYTF; CDR3 DNA: TGTGCCAGTAGTATTTTCGGGACACCGAACTATGGCTACACCTTC
V gene: TRBV6-5; D gene: TRBD2; CDR3 length: 14; clone size: NA; J gene: TRBJ2-3; CDR3 protein: CASRGLASTDTQYF; CDR3 DNA: TGTGCCAGCAGAGGACTAGCATCCACAGATACGCAGTATTTT
V gene: TRBV4-2; D gene: NA; CDR3 length: 13; clone size: NA; J gene: TRBJ1-1; CDR3 protein: CASSQDLNTEAFF; CDR3 DNA: TGTGCCAGCAGCCAAGACTTGAACACTGAAGCTTTCTTT
V gene: TRBV7-3; D gene: NA; CDR3 length: 14; clone size: NA; J gene: TRBJ2-3; CDR3 protein: CASSPSSFTDTQYF; CDR3 DNA: TGTGCCAGCAGCCCTTCCTCGTTCACAGATACGCAGTATTTT
V gene: TRBV27; D gene: TRBD1; CDR3 length: 17; clone size: NA; J gene: TRBJ1-1; CDR3 protein: CASSPGQGAGWGTEAFF; CDR3 DNA: TGTGCCAGCAGCCCGGGACAGGGGGCCGGTTGGGGCACTGAAGCTTTCTTT
V gene: TRBV19; D gene: TRBD1; CDR3 length: 15; clone size: NA; J gene: TRBJ2-1; CDR3 protein: CASSIAGRGNNEQFF; CDR3 DNA: TGTGCCAGTAGTATAGCAGGCAGGGGGAACAATGAGCAGTTCTTC
V gene: TRBV5-1; D gene: TRBD1; CDR3 length: 15; clone size: NA; J gene: TRBJ2-5; CDR3 protein: CASSSATGGVETQYF; CDR3 DNA: TGCGCCAGCAGCTCGGCGACAGGGGGCGTGGAGACCCAGTACTTC
V gene: TRBV7-9; D gene: TRBD1; CDR3 length: 13; clone size: NA; J gene: TRBJ2-7; CDR3 protein: CASSSGQSYEQYF; CDR3 DNA: TGTGCCAGCAGCTCGGGACAGTCCTACGAGCAGTACTTC
V gene: TRBV28; D gene: NA; CDR3 length: 14; clone size: once; J gene: TRBJ2-7; CDR3 protein: CASTSTGSSYEQYF; CDR3 DNA: TGTGCCAGCACCTCCACAGGGAGCTCCTACGAGCAGTACTTC
V gene: TRBV19; D gene: TRBD1; CDR3 length: 14; clone size: NA; J gene: TRBJ2-7; CDR3 protein: CASSAGTGVYEQYF; CDR3 DNA: TGTGCCAGTAGTGCCGGGACAGGGGTGTACGAGCAGTACTTC
V gene: TRBV3-1/TRBV3-2; D gene: NA; CDR3 length: 15; clone size: NA; J gene: TRBJ2-2; CDR3 protein: CASSLLLSNTGELFF; CDR3 DNA: TGTGCCAGCAGCCTACTACTTTCGAACACCGGGGAGCTGTTTTTT
V gene: TRBV12-3/TRBV12-4; D gene: NA; CDR3 length: 11; clone size: NA; J gene: TRBJ2-4; CDR3 protein: CASSFGNIQYF; CDR3 DNA: TGTGCCAGCAGTTTCGGAAACATTCAGTACTTC